This TCR beta chain was captured in a study of T cells in Graves' hyperthyroidism and ophthalmopathy. Active moderate-to-severe ophthalmopathy, Clinical Activity Score at least 3, NOSPECS at least 4, under 3 months' duration. Researchers barred patients who had uncontrolled infection, other autoimmune disease, pregnancy or lactation. This clonotype was counted a few times. CDR3 length: 14 residues. Germline V gene lookup returns CDR1 ENHRY and CDR2 SYGVKD. The ends were cut back, 2 bases at V and 1 base at J, with 7 bases in the middle. Amplification of TCR beta CDR3 regions was performed using RNA transcripts as template. The HTBI set primed first-round TCR CDR3 RT-PCR. TCRdb redid the calling of the multiplex PCR reads with MiXCR, one entry per CDR3 protein. The table records 500,000 to 750,000 distinct CDR3 sequences, approximately 15% of them present only once.

Sequenced input: blood. The chain links TRBV10-3 to TRBJ2-3, with D perhaps matching TRBD2 (5 bases). This clonotype was obtained from a woman between 18 and 29 years old with Graves' ophthalmopathy. The DNA of the CDR3 is TGTGCCATCAGTGAGGAGGGTCGCACAGATACGCAGTATTTT. It encodes CAISEEGRTDTQYF.